This TCR beta chain was profiled in a study of memory CD4+ T cells and cytomegalovirus serostatus. Single viable CD3+CD4+CD8-CD45RO+ cells were sorted as the memory CD4+ T cells. Some clones are missing from TCRdb's copy, which holds only in-frame ones; the method was immunoSEQ multiplex PCR. The sample contains 84,000 or so clones, more than 70% of which appear only once. The sequencing input was memory CD4+ T cells from blood. This sequence originates from an adult in good health and CMV-seronegative.

DNA of the CDR3: TGCGCCAGCAGCCCGAGAAGCTCTATTCCCTTTTCCTATGGCTACACCTTC. It codes for CASSPRSSIPFSYGYTF. V gene TRBV4-1 combines with J gene TRBJ1-2, with no clear D. The CDR3 contains 17 residues. V lost 4 bases and J lost 4, with 22 bases in between. Germline loops: CDR1 MGHRA, CDR2 YSYEKL.